This T cell receptor beta chain comes out of a study of blood T cell repertoires in COVID-19. Germline V gene data show CDR1 as GTSNPN and CDR2 as SVGIG (reference sequence). This CDR3 comprises 13 residues. The trim removed 3 bases at V and 4 bases at J, leaving 5 bases unmatched. Assay used: immunoSEQ multiplex PCR; TCRdb lists only in-frame clones, some missing. The table records roughly 130,000 clones, approximately 79% of them present only once. The sample taken for sequencing was peripheral blood. This receptor was taken from a man in his fifties or sixties with acute or convalescent COVID-19. The chain joins TRBV30 to TRBJ1-2; TRBD1 agrees at 7 bases. The CDR3 sequence is CAWRGTASYGYTF. The CDR3 DNA reads TGTGCCTGGAGGGGGACAGCCAGCTATGGCTACACCTTC.